Shown below are 20 T cell receptor beta chains from a single sample sequenced in a study of early T cells in non-severe SARS-CoV-2 infection. TCRdb fed the 5' RACE reads into MiXCR, producing one record per CDR3 protein. Counted here are approximately 64,000 distinct CDR3 sequences, 4.9% occurring once; the ten biggest clones make up 4.9%. The sequenced sample consisted of whole blood. The receptors come from an adult who was a healthcare worker with PCR-confirmed SARS-CoV-2 infection or an uninfected control (not recorded which).

The chain links TRBV21-1 to TRBJ2-1. TRBV21-1 represents a pseudogene. The CDR3 is made up of 16 amino acids. The CDR3, as DNA: TGTGCCAGCAGCAAATTCGGAACGGTGCCCTACAATGAGCAGTTCTTC. The encoded protein is CASSKFGTVPYNEQFF.

This clonotype was seen ten or more times. The chain employs TRBV30 and TRBJ2-3; TRBD1 agrees at 8 bases. V lost 0 bases to trimming and J lost 1 base; unmatched junction nucleotides: 3. The CDR3 loop spans 15 amino acids. Germline assignment: CDR1 GTSNPN and CDR2 SVGIG (reference sequence). CDR3 region: CAWSVGTGGTDTQYF. The CDR3 DNA follows: TGTGCCTGGAGTGTAGGGACAGGTGGCACAGATACGCAGTATTTT.

In this sample, this clonotype turned up many times. The chain links TRBV19 to TRBJ1-2, with a weak D call TRBD1 (5 bases). CDR1 is LNHDA and CDR2 is SQIVND in the germline V gene (reference sequence). The CDR3 runs 12 residues. V shed 10 bases and J shed 5 bases, with 14 bases lying between them. CDR3 nucleotide sequence: TGTGCCACCAAGGGGTCACGATATGGCTACACCTTC. Amino acids: CATKGSRYGYTF.

The chain recombines TRBV30 with TRBJ2-3; 12 nucleotides match TRBD2. V dropped 3 bases and J dropped 5; count of bases not matched to a gene: 6. The germline V gene encodes CDR1 GTSNPN and CDR2 SVGIG (reference sequence). The CDR3 totals 15 residues. CDR3 sequence: CAWRPLAGGRDTQYF. In DNA form, the CDR3 reads TGTGCCTGGAGGCCCCTAGCGGGGGGGCGAGATACGCAGTATTTT. The complete variable domain, with remaining parts taken from reference TRBV30 and TRBJ2-3, reads SQTIHQWPATLVQPVGSPLSLECTVEGTSNPNLYWYRQAAGRGLQLLFYSVGIGQISSEVPQNLSASRPQDRQFILSSKKLLLSDSGFYLCAWRPLAGGRDTQYFGPGTRLTVL.

In its sample, this clonotype was seen many times. This chain connects TRBV25-1 to TRBJ1-1; 7 bases are a match to TRBD1. CDR1 is MGHDK and CDR2 is SYGVNS in the germline V gene. V lost 3 bases to trimming and J lost 6 bases; unmatched junction nucleotides: 7. The CDR3 length is 14 residues. Here the CDR3 reads CASSETGKASEAFF. In DNA, the CDR3 is TGTGCCAGCAGTGAGACAGGGAAGGCCTCTGAAGCTTTCTTT.

In this sample, this clonotype turned up a few times. V usage is TRBV20-1 and J usage is TRBJ2-7, with D maybe TRBD1 (6 bases). V lost 0 bases to trimming and J lost 2 bases, with 14 bases between them. The CDR3 consists of 15 residues. Germline loops: CDR1 DFQATT, CDR2 SNEGSKA (reference sequence). The CDR3: CSARDLQGPPYEQYF. CDR3 nucleotide sequence: TGCAGTGCTAGAGATCTTCAGGGGCCGCCCTACGAGCAGTACTTC.

This clonotype was found many times. This chain uses TRBV7-8 with TRBJ2-3; 7 nucleotides agree with TRBD1. This CDR3 has 15 residues. V shed 3 bases, J shed 2 bases, and the junction held 5 bases outside the gene matches. In germline, CDR1 is SGHVS, CDR2 FQNEAQ. In DNA form, the CDR3 reads TGTGCCAGCAGCTTCGGGACAGCGGACACAGATACGCAGTATTTT. The encoded protein is CASSFGTADTDTQYF.

The rearrangement links TRBV30 to TRBJ2-7; TRBD1 is a possible D gene (6 bases). Germline V CDR1 and CDR2: GTSNPN, SVGIG (reference sequence). The CDR3 has 12 residues. V shed 7 bases and J shed 0 bases, with 10 bases lying between them. CDR3: CAYGQSSYEQYF. DNA for the CDR3: TGTGCCTACGGACAGAGCTCCTACGAGCAGTACTTC.

This clonotype was counted many times. This chain connects TRBV29-1 to TRBJ2-3; D ambiguous. This CDR3 is built from 13 residues. The germline gives CDR1 SQVTM, CDR2 ANQGSEA. V lost 0 bases and J 4 bases, leaving 8 bases between the germline ends. The CDR3 coding sequence is TGCAGCGTTGAAGACAATAGCCCAGATACGCAGTATTTT. The encoded protein is CSVEDNSPDTQYF.

About this clonotype: This may come from a read error, since a much larger clone is one base off. The CDR3 DNA is TGCGCCAGCAGCAGGGGCAGCTCAGATACGCAGTATTTT. Translation gives CASSRGSSDTQYF. The chain recombines TRBV5-1 with TRBJ2-3; maybe TRBD1 (5 bases). This CDR3 comprises 13 residues. V was cut by 4 bases and J by 4 bases, with 10 bases left in between. CDR1 is SGHRS, CDR2 YFSETQ, per germline.

This clonotype occurred many times. The V gene is TRBV19, the J gene TRBJ1-1; tentatively, D is TRBD1 (5 bases). This CDR3 region has 15 residues. Germline V gene data show CDR1 as LNHDA and CDR2 as SQIVND (reference sequence). V gave up 4 bases and J gave up 4 bases, with 16 bases separating them. As DNA, the CDR3 is TGTGCCAGTAGTAGAATCGCAGCGGGGGGCACTGAAGCTTTCTTT. It specifies CASSRIAAGGTEAFF. Full variable domain (rest looked up from reference TRBV19 and TRBJ1-1): DGGITQSPKYLFRKEGQNVTLSCEQNLNHDAMYWYRQDPGQGLRLIYYSQIVNDFQKGDIAEGYSVSREKKESFPLTVTSAQKNPTAFYLCASSRIAAGGTEAFFGQGTRLTVV.

This clonotype was seen at least ten times. The chain combines TRBV6-1 with TRBJ2-2; 13 bases are shared with TRBD2. Germline trimming cut 3 bases from V and 3 bases from J; bases unmatched to any gene: 1. Looked up from germline, CDR1 is MNHNS and CDR2 is SASEGT. This CDR3 has 16 residues. The CDR3 DNA reads TGTGCCAGCAGTGAGACTAGCGGGGGGTACACCGGGGAGCTGTTTTTT. Residues: CASSETSGGYTGELFF.

This clonotype was recorded many times. This sequence joins TRBV20-1 and TRBJ2-7, with D uncertain. The CDR3 loop spans 14 amino acids. V was trimmed by 1 base and J by 4 bases, leaving 14 bases between them. Germline V lookup: CDR1 DFQATT, CDR2 SNEGSKA (reference sequence). CDR3 amino acids: CSARVINVGYEQYF. CDR3 DNA sequence: TGCAGTGCTAGAGTCATCAACGTCGGGTACGAGCAGTACTTC.

This clonotype was counted only a few times. CDR3 in amino acids: CASSYRNTEAFF. CDR3 bases: TGTGCCAGCAGTTACCGGAACACTGAAGCTTTCTTT. The chain combines TRBV6-2 or TRBV6-3 with TRBJ1-1; no definite D call. Germline CDR1 and CDR2: MNHEY and SVGEGT. This CDR3 comprises 12 residues. V lost 2 bases to trimming and J lost 1 base, with 2 bases between them.

Ten or more counts support this clonotype. This chain links TRBV5-6 with TRBJ2-7; D may be TRBD1 or TRBD2 (5 bases each). The CDR3 is 14 amino acids. The V gene's germline CDR1 is SGHDT and CDR2 YYEEEE. V lost 4 bases and J lost 2, with 13 bases in between. The CDR3 protein is CASSPPGRPYEQYF. As DNA, the CDR3 is TGTGCCAGCAGCCCCCCGGGACGGCCCTACGAGCAGTACTTC.

This clonotype was counted ten times or more. The chain uses TRBV10-3 and TRBJ2-1; D not resolved. The germline V and J ends were trimmed by 0 bases and 7 bases, with 7 bases remaining between them. The CDR3 runs 13 residues. From germline, CDR1 is ENHRY and CDR2 SYGVKD. Here the CDR3 reads CAISESLGNEQFF. CDR3 coding DNA: TGTGCCATCAGTGAGTCTTTGGGTAATGAGCAGTTCTTC.

This clonotype has more than one count but fewer than ten. The CDR3 sequence is CASSYGAKETQYF. CDR3 nucleotides: TGTGCCAGCAGTTACGGCGCGAAAGAGACCCAGTACTTC. The genes are TRBV6-5 and TRBJ2-5; D remains unclear. The CDR3 has 13 amino acids. Per germline, CDR1 MNHEY and CDR2 SVGAGI. V was trimmed by 2 bases and J by 3 bases, leaving 7 bases between them.

This clonotype was detected many times. The gene calls are TRBV27 and TRBJ2-1; 7 bases fit TRBD1. This CDR3 comprises 13 residues. The V gene end was trimmed by 10 bases and the J gene end by 4 bases; junction bases not matched to a gene: 7. Germline CDR1 MNHEY, CDR2 SMNVEV (reference sequence). CDR3 bases: TGTGCCACCACGGGACAGACTTACAATGAGCAGTTCTTC. Protein product: CATTGQTYNEQFF.

This clonotype showed up many times. The gene calls are TRBV12-3 or TRBV12-4 and TRBJ1-5; 7 bases align to TRBD1. Germline trimming cut 5 bases from V and 11 bases from J; bases unmatched to any gene: 9. The CDR3 sequence is 13 residues long. Here the CDR3 reads CASSDRDAGAQHF. DNA for the CDR3: TGTGCCAGCAGTGACAGGGACGCTGGGGCCCAGCATTTT.

This clonotype was counted only a few times. The chain employs TRBV7-2 and TRBJ2-7; 8 nucleotides line up with TRBD1. The length of the CDR3 is 15 residues. V lost 1 base to trimming and J lost 2 bases; unmatched junction nucleotides: 4. Germline V CDR1 and CDR2: SGHTA, FQGNSA. CDR3 region: CASSLGTGSPYEQYF. CDR3 nucleotides: TGTGCCAGCAGCTTAGGGACAGGGAGCCCCTACGAGCAGTACTTC.